Listed below are T cell receptor beta chains from one sample, sequenced in a study of blood T cell repertoires in COVID-19. Assay used: immunoSEQ multiplex PCR; TCRdb lists only in-frame clones, some missing. The sample lists 110,000 or so clones; 75% to 80% were seen once. The sample was peripheral blood. The receptor set was obtained from a human donor in a cohort sampled during active COVID-19. CDR3s include the opening cysteine and the closing phenylalanine or tryptophan. Each record gives: V gene, D gene, J gene, clone size, CDR3 protein, CDR3 DNA. A D gene is named only where the DNA matches it firmly. Size values are once, few and many counts, or a class for expanded clones, and some rows have none.

V: TRBV5-6; D: NA; J: TRBJ1-1; size: NA; CDR3: CASTRFIGGTTEAFF; DNA: TGTGCCAGCACCCGGTTCATAGGAGGGACCACTGAAGCTTTCTTT
V: TRBV30; D: TRBD1; J: TRBJ2-7; size: NA; CDR3: CAWMARDREPYEQYF; DNA: TGTGCCTGGATGGCCCGGGACAGGGAACCCTACGAGCAGTACTTC
V: TRBV9; D: TRBD1; J: TRBJ2-1; size: NA; CDR3: CASSKRDRDNEQFF; DNA: TGTGCCAGCAGCAAACGCGACAGGGACAATGAGCAGTTCTTC
V: TRBV21-1; D: NA; J: TRBJ1-5; size: NA; CDR3: CASRFTGTAGQPQHF; DNA: TGTGCCAGCAGGTTTACAGGGACCGCTGGTCAGCCCCAGCATTTT
V: TRBV10-3; D: TRBD2; J: TRBJ2-3; size: NA; CDR3: CAIRGAGTTSTDTQYF; DNA: TGTGCCATCAGAGGGGCCGGGACTACTAGCACAGATACGCAGTATTTT
V: TRBV13; D: TRBD2; J: TRBJ2-7; size: NA; CDR3: CASSSHDEVAGGSGEQYF; DNA: TGTGCCAGCAGCTCCCACGACGAGGTTGCGGGAGGTTCGGGCGAGCAGTACTTC
V: TRBV10-3; D: NA; J: TRBJ1-2; size: NA; CDR3: CAISAGGVYDYGYTF; DNA: TGTGCCATCAGTGCTGGGGGGGTCTACGACTATGGCTACACCTTC
V: TRBV19; D: TRBD1; J: TRBJ1-1; size: NA; CDR3: CASINQDRGPKGEAFF; DNA: TGTGCCAGTATTAACCAGGACAGGGGGCCTAAGGGTGAAGCTTTCTTT
V: TRBV11-3; D: TRBD1; J: TRBJ1-4; size: NA; CDR3: CASSLERGLGEKLFF; DNA: TGTGCCAGCAGCTTAGAGAGGGGGCTGGGTGAAAAACTGTTTTTT
V: TRBV5-6; D: TRBD2; J: TRBJ2-6; size: NA; CDR3: CASSSRLAGVPGANVLTF; DNA: TGTGCCAGCAGCAGCCGACTAGCGGGAGTTCCTGGGGCCAACGTCCTGACTTTC
V: TRBV5-4; D: NA; J: TRBJ1-6; size: NA; CDR3: CASSDFQGTEPLHF; DNA: TGTGCCAGCAGCGATTTTCAGGGAACGGAACCCCTCCACTTT
V: TRBV9; D: NA; J: TRBJ2-7; size: NA; CDR3: CASSVAGERAYLNEQYF; DNA: TGTGCCAGCAGCGTAGCTGGGGAGAGGGCGTACTTGAACGAGCAGTACTTC
V: TRBV27; D: TRBD2; J: TRBJ2-1; size: NA; CDR3: CASSPGTGGAYNEQFF; DNA: TGTGCCAGCAGTCCGGGGACGGGAGGCGCCTACAATGAGCAGTTCTTC
V: TRBV19; D: NA; J: TRBJ2-7; size: NA; CDR3: CASRGGTPPYEQYF; DNA: TGTGCCAGTAGGGGTGGGACACCTCCCTACGAGCAGTACTTC
V: TRBV3-1/TRBV3-2; D: NA; J: TRBJ2-1; size: NA; CDR3: CASSQAQGRYNEQFF; DNA: TGTGCCAGCAGCCAAGCGCAGGGTCGCTACAATGAGCAGTTCTTC
V: TRBV19; D: NA; J: TRBJ2-7; size: many; CDR3: CASSNQQGYEQYF; DNA: TGTGCCAGTAGTAACCAACAGGGTTACGAGCAGTACTTC
V: TRBV10-1; D: NA; J: TRBJ2-1; size: NA; CDR3: CASRGGGPYNEQFF; DNA: TGCGCCAGCAGAGGGGGGGGCCCTTACAATGAGCAGTTCTTC
V: TRBV6-5; D: NA; J: TRBJ1-1; size: NA; CDR3: CASSPRVGLPTEAFF; DNA: TGTGCCAGCAGTCCCAGGGTGGGGCTACCCACTGAAGCTTTCTTT
V: TRBV28; D: NA; J: TRBJ2-7; size: NA; CDR3: CASSLLDRGYEQYF; DNA: TGTGCCAGCAGTTTATTGGACCGAGGGTACGAGCAGTACTTC
V: TRBV7-2; D: NA; J: TRBJ1-1; size: NA; CDR3: CASSLGRETEAFF; DNA: TGTGCCAGCAGCTTAGGCAGGGAAACTGAAGCTTTCTTT
V: TRBV11-3; D: TRBD2; J: TRBJ2-7; size: NA; CDR3: CASSPGLAHEQYF; DNA: TGTGCCAGCAGCCCCGGACTAGCGCACGAGCAGTACTTC
V: TRBV7-2; D: NA; J: TRBJ1-6; size: NA; CDR3: CASSLAWESSPLHF; DNA: TGTGCCAGCAGCTTAGCTTGGGAGTCTTCACCCCTCCACTTT
V: TRBV7-9; D: NA; J: TRBJ1-6; size: NA; CDR3: CASSLLGESSPLHF; DNA: TGTGCCAGCAGCTTACTAGGGGAAAGTTCACCCCTCCACTTT
V: TRBV6-5; D: NA; J: TRBJ1-2; size: once; CDR3: CASTQGGRNYGYTF; DNA: TGTGCCAGCACCCAAGGGGGACGGAATTATGGCTACACCTTC
V: TRBV28; D: TRBD1; J: TRBJ2-7; size: once; CDR3: CASSPGQGAYEQYF; DNA: TGTGCCAGCAGTCCCGGACAGGGGGCTTACGAGCAGTACTTC
V: TRBV19; D: NA; J: TRBJ2-7; size: NA; CDR3: CASSILPYEQYF; DNA: TGTGCCAGTAGTATCCTTCCCTACGAGCAGTACTTC
V: TRBV9; D: NA; J: TRBJ2-7; size: NA; CDR3: CASSVAAGSRLEQYF; DNA: TGTGCCAGCAGCGTAGCGGCCGGGTCCCGCCTCGAGCAGTACTTC
V: TRBV28; D: TRBD1; J: TRBJ2-7; size: NA; CDR3: CASSYPGTGFYEQYF; DNA: TGTGCCAGCAGCTACCCCGGGACAGGGTTCTACGAGCAGTACTTC